The TCR beta chain under discussion was sequenced for a study of low-dose radiotherapy and immunotherapy resistance in tumors. Study-level background: Cohort 1 got 0.5 Gy per fraction every 2 weeks, 6.5 Gy in total.

Priming of first-strand cDNA relied on TRAV- and TRBV-specific primers (covering alpha and beta chains). The TCRs were subjected to amplification over around 19 PCR cycles employing a constant-region primer in conjunction with a V-primer adapter. TCRdb independently ran MiXCR on the reads; one entry per CDR3 protein. Among tens of thousands of distinct CDR3 sequences listed, under 10% were seen once. Regarding time point: before trial treatment. Treatment combined nivolumab, ipilimumab, aspirin, low-dose cyclophosphamide and low-dose radiotherapy in a dose-escalation trial. Advanced solid tumors lacking tumor-infiltrating lymphocytes were present in eligible patients. Germline lookup yields CDR1 MGHRA and CDR2 YSYEKL. There are 21 residues in the CDR3. The junction had 20 bases not matched to a gene; V was cut back by 2 bases and J by 4 bases. This clonotype has at least ten counts.

The sample consisted of PBMCs, taken before treatment. This clonotype was sampled from a male donor with prostate cancer. V gene TRBV4-1 combines with J gene TRBJ2-2, with TRBD1 matching over 9 bases. This chain's CDR3 is CASSQPFKGQGGSGRTGELFF. The CDR3 region has the DNA TGCGCCAGCAGCCAACCATTTAAGGGACAGGGAGGATCAGGTCGCACCGGGGAGCTGTTTTTT.